The clone carrying this T cell receptor beta chain came up a few times. Its antigen is unknown. The data were taken from a study of breast tumors, draining lymph nodes, adjacent tissues. Study outcomes and limitations: Tumor T cell lymph node origin was a supported hypothesis, not proven.

J gave up 4 bases and V 6 bases, and 18 bases lay outside the gene matches. CDR3 size: 17 residues. Per the germline V gene, CDR1 is MDHEN and CDR2 is SYDVKM. TCRdb ran MiXCR on the multiplex PCR reads and lists one entry per CDR3 protein. The top ten hold around 3.5% of the sample, which has some 170,000 distinct CDR3 sequences, more than 25% seen once. The lymph nodes were axillary draining lymph nodes from breast cancer patients. The sequenced material came from axillary lymph node tissue. The sequence was obtained from a female donor with breast cancer. Some clones in this sample may be carry-over from other donors' samples. The rearrangement uses TRBV28 and TRBJ2-7, with 7 bases matching TRBD2. The DNA for the CDR3 is TGTGCCAGCAGCCTAAGGGCCCTGCTGCGGGAGAAATACGAGCAGTACTTC. It translates to CASSLRALLREKYEQYF.